Following are 12 T cell receptor beta chains from one sample sequenced in a study of T cell responses to AZD1222 COVID-19 vaccine. Libraries were prepared by immunoSEQ multiplex PCR; TCRdb keeps only in-frame clonotypes and omits some of them. The sample holds 75,000 to 100,000 clones, about 89% seen once. This sample comprised peripheral blood, obtained on day 0 of AZD1222 vaccination. The receptors shown here come from an adult in good health.

The rearrangement uses TRBV20-1 and TRBJ2-1; D remains unclear. Germline loops: CDR1 DFQATT, CDR2 SNEGSKA (reference sequence). V lost 3 bases, J lost 0 bases, and 6 bases lay in between. The CDR3 covers 13 residues. In DNA form, the CDR3 reads TGCAGTGCTAGTCAAATCTCCTACAATGAGCAGTTCTTC. The encoded protein is CSASQISYNEQFF.

The chain is built from TRBV30 and TRBJ1-2, with 7 bases identical to TRBD1. The germline V gene encodes CDR1 GTSNPN and CDR2 SVGIG (reference sequence). With 1 base clipped from V and 8 bases from J, the junction kept 7 bases outside the gene matches. The CDR3 contains 13 residues. CDR3 DNA: TGTGCCTGGAGTGAGGGGGCGTATGACGGCTACACCTTC. Its protein product is CAWSEGAYDGYTF.

In regard to this clone: In the same sample, other DNA sequences code for this CDR3. The rearrangement joins TRBV3-1 (or the pseudogene TRBV3-2) to TRBJ2-7; no reliable D call. The germline CDR1 and CDR2 sequences are LGHDT and YNNKEL (reference sequence). The germline V and J ends were trimmed by 1 base and 7 bases, with 5 bases remaining between them. The CDR3 loop spans 11 amino acids. CDR3 sequence: CASSQGGEQYF. The CDR3 coding sequence is TGTGCCAGCAGCCAAGGTGGGGAGCAGTACTTC.

V usage is TRBV30 and J usage is TRBJ2-7, with 14 nucleotides matching TRBD2. This CDR3 region has 19 residues. V shed 0 bases and J 0 bases; nucleotides not matched to a gene: 10. Germline V gives CDR1 GTSNPN, CDR2 SVGIG (reference sequence). This CDR3 reads CAWSVPLGLAGGSSYEQYF. CDR3 DNA: TGTGCCTGGAGTGTACCCCTTGGACTAGCGGGGGGAAGCTCCTACGAGCAGTACTTC. The whole variable domain, filled in from reference TRBV30 and TRBJ2-7, reads SQTIHQWPATLVQPVGSPLSLECTVEGTSNPNLYWYRQAAGRGLQLLFYSVGIGQISSEVPQNLSASRPQDRQFILSSKKLLLSDSGFYLCAWSVPLGLAGGSSYEQYFGPGTRLTVT.

This clone showed up just once. This chain uses TRBV3-1 (or the pseudogene TRBV3-2) with TRBJ1-2; the match to TRBD1 covers 7 bases. CDR1 and CDR2 from the germline V gene are LGHDT and YNNKEL (reference sequence). The CDR3 contains 16 residues. J lost 3 bases, V lost 4 bases, and 11 bases had no gene match. CDR3 sequence reads: CASSPPLGGPYYGYTF. CDR3 nucleotides: TGTGCCAGCAGCCCGCCCCTAGGGGGCCCCTACTATGGCTACACCTTC.

The CDR3 here is CASSLAGRLYNEQFF. The CDR3 DNA follows: TGTGCCAGCAGCTTAGCAGGTCGACTCTACAATGAGCAGTTCTTC. The chain links TRBV11-2 to TRBJ2-1; unclear D gene. V gave up 1 base and J gave up 3 bases, with 10 bases separating them. The CDR3 is 15 amino acids. CDR1 SGHAT and CDR2 FQNNGV come from the germline V gene.

This sequence joins TRBV6-5 and TRBJ2-7, with 10 bases that match TRBD2. V lost 2 bases, J lost 3 bases, and 4 bases stayed unmatched. CDR3 length: 15 residues. The germline CDR1 and CDR2 sequences are MNHEY and SVGAGI. The CDR3 nucleotides read TGTGCCAGCAGTTACAAGCGGGGGGGTTTCTACGAGCAGTACTTC. Encoded protein: CASSYKRGGFYEQYF.

This clone was counted once. This rearrangement joins TRBV6-5 to TRBJ2-3; tentatively, D is TRBD1 (5 bases). Per the germline V gene, CDR1 is MNHEY and CDR2 is SVGAGI. This CDR3 is built from 14 residues. Trimming cost V 5 bases and J 0 bases, with 9 bases left between them. Here the CDR3 reads CASSRTSSTDTQYF. CDR3 bases: TGTGCCAGCAGTAGGACATCTAGCACAGATACGCAGTATTTT.

The chain recombines TRBV4-1 with TRBJ1-6; 7 bases fit TRBD1. Per germline, CDR1 MGHRA and CDR2 YSYEKL. With 2 bases clipped from V and 4 bases from J, the junction kept 2 bases outside the gene matches. This CDR3 contains 15 residues. Here the CDR3 DNA reads TGCGCCAGCAGCCAATTGGGACAGTATAATTCACCCCTCCACTTT. Translation: CASSQLGQYNSPLHF.

The chain employs TRBV9 and TRBJ1-5, with D perhaps TRBD1 (5 bases). The V end lost 3 bases, the J end lost 4 bases, and 20 bases lay between the germline ends. This CDR3 has 17 amino acids. The germline V gene encodes CDR1 SGDLS and CDR2 YYNGEE. DNA of the CDR3: TGTGCCAGCAGCGGACCTCCGCAGAGGACAAAGAATCAGCCCCAGCATTTT. Translating gives CASSGPPQRTKNQPQHF.

The chain recombines TRBV9 with TRBJ2-2, with D unclear. Germline assignment: CDR1 SGDLS and CDR2 YYNGEE. This CDR3 region has 13 residues. Trimming shortened V by 4 bases and J by 3 bases, and 7 bases separated the two germline ends. This CDR3 reads CASSNSYTGELFF. The CDR3 DNA reads as TGTGCCAGCAGCAACAGCTACACCGGGGAGCTGTTTTTT.

The chain couples TRBV5-4 to TRBJ1-1; a possible D gene is TRBD1 (6 bases). Trimming took off 4 bases at V and 6 bases at J, with 19 bases between the two ends. The CDR3 runs 15 residues. CDR1 and CDR2 from the germline V gene are SGHNT and YYREEE (reference sequence). CDR3 nucleotides: TGTGCCAGCAGCGCCGACGGGGGCGCTTACGCTGAAGCTTTCTTT. Translated: CASSADGGAYAEAFF.